This TCR beta chain was obtained from a study of blood T cell repertoires in COVID-19. CDR3 size: 15 residues. Germline-derived CDR1 and CDR2 are SGHRS and YFSETQ. Trimming pared 3 bases from V and 6 bases from J, leaving 15 bases between. As handled by the study authors: By means of reference gene primer amplification, nucleated cell counts were estimated. Some clones are missing from TCRdb's copy, which holds only in-frame ones; the method was immunoSEQ multiplex PCR. The V and J calls and clone size are taken from that table; D and trimming were inferred from the DNA. Here the sample spans around 60,000 clones, around four fifths being singletons.

What was sequenced was peripheral blood. This rearrangement joins TRBV5-1 to TRBJ2-2, with a tentative D call TRBD1 (6 bases). The receptor was isolated from an older man with acute or convalescent COVID-19. CDR3: CASSSLQGWAGELFF. The CDR3 DNA sequence: TGCGCCAGCAGCTCGCTACAGGGTTGGGCCGGGGAGCTGTTTTTT.